The 3 T cell receptor beta chains in this list originate from one sample, sequenced in a study of cytomegalovirus exposure and HLA in healthy donors. The PCR contained 60 Vbeta and 13 Jbeta primers. Profiling relied on immunoSEQ multiplex PCR, and the TCRdb table lists in-frame clones only, not all of them. The sample has more than 95,000 clones, about 80% seen once. Source material: PBMCs. Source of these receptors: a man aged 30 to 39 in good health and CMV-seronegative.

The J gene is TRBJ1-2, the V gene TRBV6-5; 8 bases are shared with TRBD1. Trimming at V came to 4 bases and at J to 4 bases, leaving 5 bases not matched to a gene. Germline assignment: CDR1 MNHEY and CDR2 SVGAGI. This CDR3 contains 14 residues. The CDR3 is CASSSDRVGYGYTF. In DNA, the CDR3 is TGTGCCAGCAGTTCGGACAGGGTAGGCTATGGCTACACCTTC.

This chain uses TRBV5-8 with TRBJ2-7; D is unresolved. V lost 4 bases and J lost 4, with 9 bases in between. Germline values: CDR1 SGHTS, CDR2 YDEGEE. This CDR3 contains 12 residues. CDR3 in DNA: TGTGCCAGCAGCGCAAGCTATTACGAGCAGTACTTC. Encoded protein: CASSASYYEQYF. Complete variable domain (other parts from reference TRBV5-8 and TRBJ2-7): EAGVTQSPTHLIKTRGQQATLRCSPISGHTSVYWYQQALGLGLQFLLWYDEGEERNRGNFPPRFSGRQFPNYSSELNVNALELEDSALYLCASSASYYEQYFGPGTRLTVT.

The chain uses TRBV4-1 and TRBJ2-7; TRBD1 might be the D (5 bases). CDR1 and CDR2 from the germline V gene are MGHRA and YSYEKL. The CDR3 contains 15 residues. The V end lost 4 bases, the J end lost 6 bases, and 19 bases lay between the germline ends. DNA of the CDR3: TGCGCCAGCAGCCCCCTGTCAGGGCTGCTTCGCGAGCAGTACTTC. This sequence encodes CASSPLSGLLREQYF.